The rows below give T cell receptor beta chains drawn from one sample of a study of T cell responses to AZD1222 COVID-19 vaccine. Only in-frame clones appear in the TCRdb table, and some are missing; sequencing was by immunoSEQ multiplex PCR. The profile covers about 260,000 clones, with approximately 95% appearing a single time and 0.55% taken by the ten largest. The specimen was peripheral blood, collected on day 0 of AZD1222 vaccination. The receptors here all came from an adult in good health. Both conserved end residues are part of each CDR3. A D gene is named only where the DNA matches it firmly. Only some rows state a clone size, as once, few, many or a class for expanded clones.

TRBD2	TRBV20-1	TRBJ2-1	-	TGCAGTGCTAGTGGGATAGCGGGACGGGGAGGGGATGAGCAGTTCTTC	CSASGIAGRGGDEQFF
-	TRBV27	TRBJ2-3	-	TGTGCCAGCAGTTACAGGGCGAGCACAGATACGCAGTATTTT	CASSYRASTDTQYF
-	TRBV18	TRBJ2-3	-	TGTGCCAGCCACCCCCCCGCAGATACGCAGTATTTT	CASHPPADTQYF
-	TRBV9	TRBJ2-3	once	TGTGCCAGCAGCACCCGGACCTCTAGCACAGATACGCAGTATTTT	CASSTRTSSTDTQYF
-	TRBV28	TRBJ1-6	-	TGTGCCAGCAGTCAACGTCGGTCACCCCTCCACTTT	CASSQRRSPLHF
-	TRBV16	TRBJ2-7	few	TGTGCCAGCAGCCAGGACAGTCGGGTTAAATACTTC	CASSQDSRVKYF
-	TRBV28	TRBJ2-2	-	TGTGCCAGCAGGACGCCTGGGGTAGGAGGGACCACCGGGGAGCTGTTTTTT	CASRTPGVGGTTGELFF
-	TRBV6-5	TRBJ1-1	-	TGTGCCAGCAGTTACGATTTCCCTACGTTTAACACTGAAGCTTTCTTT	CASSYDFPTFNTEAFF
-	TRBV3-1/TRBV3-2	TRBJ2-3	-	TGTGCCAGCAGCCACCCTAGCCAAACTCCCGATACGCAGTATTTT	CASSHPSQTPDTQYF
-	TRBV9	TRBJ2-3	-	TGTGCCAGCAGCCCCGCCCCCACAGATACGCAGTATTTT	CASSPAPTDTQYF
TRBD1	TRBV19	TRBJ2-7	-	TGTGCCAGTAGCCTCCGGGACAGGATTGGCGAGCAGTACTTC	CASSLRDRIGEQYF
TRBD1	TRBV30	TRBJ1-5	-	TGTGCCTGGAGTGGGCAGGGGGTTCAGCCCCAGCATTTT	CAWSGQGVQPQHF
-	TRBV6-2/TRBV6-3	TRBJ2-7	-	TGTGCCAGCAGTTCGCCCCGGGTGCCACGGAGGGCCGGCGAGCAGTACTTC	CASSSPRVPRRAGEQYF
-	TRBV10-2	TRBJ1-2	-	TGCGCCAGCAGTGAGTCGAGATGGGGGGCGCATGGCTACACCTTC	CASSESRWGAHGYTF
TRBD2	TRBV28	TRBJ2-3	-	TGTGCCAGCAGGGCCCTCGCGGGAGAGCATGGAGATACGCAGTATTTT	CASRALAGEHGDTQYF
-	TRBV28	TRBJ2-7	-	TGTGCCAGCCGGTCCCCCTACGAGCAGTACTTC	CASRSPYEQYF
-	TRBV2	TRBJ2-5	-	TGTGCCAGCAGGAGGGAGGAGACCCAGTACTTC	CASRREETQYF
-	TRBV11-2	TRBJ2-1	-	TGTGCCAGCAGCCCCACACGGCCGTTTGAGCAGTTCTTC	CASSPTRPFEQFF
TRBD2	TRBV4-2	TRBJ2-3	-	TGTGCCAGCAGCCAGCTTAGCGGGGGGAGGGCAGATACGCAGTATTTT	CASSQLSGGRADTQYF
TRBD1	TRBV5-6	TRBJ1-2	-	TGTGCCAGCACCCTGACAGGGAGTGATGGCTACACCTTC	CASTLTGSDGYTF
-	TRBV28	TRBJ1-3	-	TGTGCCAGCAGCCTATGGGGGGGGCAAGGAAACACCATATATTTT	CASSLWGGQGNTIYF
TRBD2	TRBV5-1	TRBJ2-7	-	TGCGCCAGCAGCGGAGGGCCCACTAGCGGGGGGGACTCCTACGAGCAGTACTTC	CASSGGPTSGGDSYEQYF
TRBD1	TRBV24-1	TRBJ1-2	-	TGTGCCACCAGTGACAATCCGGGACAGGAGGGCTACACCTTC	CATSDNPGQEGYTF
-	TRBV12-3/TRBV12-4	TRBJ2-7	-	TGTGCCAGCAGTAGGGCAGGGGACGAGCAGTACTTC	CASSRAGDEQYF
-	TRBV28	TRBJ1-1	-	TGTGCCAGCAGTTACGATAGCGCGGTCCAAGCTTTCTTT	CASSYDSAVQAFF
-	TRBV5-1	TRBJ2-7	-	TGCGCCAGCAGCTTGGAGGGGGGATTAGCATACGAGCAGTACTTC	CASSLEGGLAYEQYF
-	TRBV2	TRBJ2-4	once	TGTGCCAGCGATCTAGCCAAAAACATTCAGTACTTC	CASDLAKNIQYF
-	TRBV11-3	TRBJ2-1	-	TGTGCCAGCAGCGCCCGCGGGCCCAATGAGCAGTTCTTC	CASSARGPNEQFF
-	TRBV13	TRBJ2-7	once	TGTGCCAGCAGCCCAGTGGGAGTTTTCGACGAGCAGTACTTC	CASSPVGVFDEQYF
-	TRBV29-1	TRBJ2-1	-	TGCAGCGTTGTAGGGACCTACAATGAGCAGTTCTTC	CSVVGTYNEQFF
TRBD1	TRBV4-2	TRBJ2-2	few	TGTGCCAGCAGCCAAGATAGAGGGGGCTCCGGGGAGCTGTTTTTT	CASSQDRGGSGELFF
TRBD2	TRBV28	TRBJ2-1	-	TGTGCCAGCAGTTTACCCCGGGCTAGCGGGGGGGACTTATCCTACAATGAGCAGTTCTTC	CASSLPRASGGDLSYNEQFF
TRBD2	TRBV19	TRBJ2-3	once	TGTGCCAGTAGTTCGACTAGCGGGACCCATGGCACAGATACGCAGTATTTT	CASSSTSGTHGTDTQYF
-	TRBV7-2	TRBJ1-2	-	TGTGCCAGCAGCTTTGGACAGAACTATGGCTACACCTTC	CASSFGQNYGYTF
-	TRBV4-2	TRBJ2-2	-	TGTGCCAGCAGCCAAGAGGAGGGCGTAGGCGGGGAGCTGTTTTTT	CASSQEEGVGGELFF
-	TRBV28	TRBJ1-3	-	TGTGCCAGCAGAGCAGGGGTCGCTGGAAACACCATATATTTT	CASRAGVAGNTIYF
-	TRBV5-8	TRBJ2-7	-	TGTGCCAGCAGCTTGGTGCAGGGTTTCTACGAGCAGTACTTC	CASSLVQGFYEQYF
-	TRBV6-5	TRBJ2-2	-	TGTGCCAGCAGTTACTCAGGTCGTGGGACCGGGGAGCTGTTTTTT	CASSYSGRGTGELFF
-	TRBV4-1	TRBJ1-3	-	TGCGCCAGCAGCCAAACGGGGGTGGGAAACACCATATATTTT	CASSQTGVGNTIYF
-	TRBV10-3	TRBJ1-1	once	TGTGCCATCAGTGAGGGGCCTCCTAGGCGACCTGACACTGAAGCTTTCTTT	CAISEGPPRRPDTEAFF
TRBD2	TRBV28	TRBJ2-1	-	TGTGCCAGCAGTTTGAAGGGTCTAGCGGGAGATTTGAGGAATGAGCAGTTCTTC	CASSLKGLAGDLRNEQFF
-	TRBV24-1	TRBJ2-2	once	TGTGCCACCAGTGAGGCCCCCAGGGAGCCCGGCGCCGGGGAGCTGTTTTTT	CATSEAPREPGAGELFF
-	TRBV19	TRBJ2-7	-	TGTGCCAGTAGTATAGGTGGGAGCTACGAGCAGTACTTC	CASSIGGSYEQYF
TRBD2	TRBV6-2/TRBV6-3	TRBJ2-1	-	TGTGCCAGCAGTTACGAGGCTAGCGGGAGGCATGGGGATGAGCAGTTCTTC	CASSYEASGRHGDEQFF
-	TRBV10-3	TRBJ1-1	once	TGTGCCATCAATAGCGAACCTATCACTGAAGCTTTCTTT	CAINSEPITEAFF
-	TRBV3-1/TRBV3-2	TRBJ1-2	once	TGTGCCAGCAGCGACGGGTTGGGTGACGGCTACACCTTC	CASSDGLGDGYTF
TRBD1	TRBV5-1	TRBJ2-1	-	TGCGCCAGCAGTCGGGACAGGGGGAATGAGCAGTTCTTC	CASSRDRGNEQFF
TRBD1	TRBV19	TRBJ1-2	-	TGTGCCAGTAGTTTGGACAGGGGGCTTCAGTATGGCTACACCTTC	CASSLDRGLQYGYTF
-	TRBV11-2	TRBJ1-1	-	TGTGCCAGCAGCTCGCCCAGGGGTAACACTGAAGCTTTCTTT	CASSSPRGNTEAFF
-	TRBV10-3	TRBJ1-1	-	TGTGCCATCAGTGGAAACGGGGGGAATTCTGAAGCTTTCTTT	CAISGNGGNSEAFF
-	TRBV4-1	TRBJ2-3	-	TGCGCCAGCAGCCAATTCAGGGTAGGGTTTCGAGCGCAGTATTTT	CASSQFRVGFRAQYF
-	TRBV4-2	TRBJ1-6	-	TGTGCCAGCAGCCAAGAGAGCCAGAGCTCCTATAATTCACCCCTCCACTTT	CASSQESQSSYNSPLHF
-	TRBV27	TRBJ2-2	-	TGTGCCAGCCGTCTGGGCGGGGAGCTGTTTTTT	CASRLGGELFF